The rows below give T cell receptor beta chains drawn from one sample of a study of T cells in Graves' hyperthyroidism and ophthalmopathy. MiXCR, run by TCRdb on the multiplex PCR reads, gives a single entry per CDR3 protein. Among roughly 740,000 distinct CDR3 sequences listed, 16% were seen once. Sample: blood. The receptors derive from a young man with Graves' hyperthyroidism. The CDR3 runs from the conserved cysteine through the conserved F or W. Each record gives: J gene, clone size, V gene, D gene, CDR3 protein, CDR3 DNA. A D gene is named only where the DNA matches it firmly. Not all rows give a size; the values are once, few, many and, for expanded clones, a class.

TRBJ2-5 | many | TRBV28 | TRBD1 | CASSSWTGPGETQYF | TGTGCCAGCAGTTCTTGGACAGGGCCAGGGGAGACCCAGTACTTC
TRBJ2-2 | many | TRBV6-2/TRBV6-3 | - | CASSQTSGELFF | TGTGCCAGCAGCCAAACGTCCGGGGAGCTGTTTTTT
TRBJ2-6 | - | TRBV27 | - | CASSLRGGTYSGANVLTF | TGTGCCAGCAGTTTACGTGGGGGGACCTACTCTGGGGCCAACGTCCTGACTTTC
TRBJ1-2 | - | TRBV6-2/TRBV6-3 | - | CASSYVGNGYTF | TGTGCCAGCAGTTACGTTGGAAATGGCTACACCTTC
TRBJ2-1 | - | TRBV3-1 | - | CASSLGAYEQFF | TGTGCCAGCAGCCTGGGAGCCTATGAGCAGTTCTTC
TRBJ2-3 | many | TRBV7-9 | - | CASTPPLLADTQYF | TGTGCCAGCACCCCCCCTCTTTTGGCAGATACGCAGTATTTT
TRBJ2-3 | few | TRBV27 | - | CASSPFGDTQYF | TGTGCCAGCAGCCCTTTCGGGGATACGCAGTATTTT
TRBJ2-2 | many | TRBV11-2 | - | CASSLQGNGELFF | TGTGCCAGCAGCCTCCAGGGTAACGGGGAGCTGTTTTTT
TRBJ1-1 | - | TRBV6-1 | - | CASSEVTETEAFF | TGTGCCAGCAGTGAAGTTACGGAGACTGAAGCTTTCTTT
TRBJ2-1 | - | TRBV9 | TRBD2 | CASSVGDYYNEQFF | TGTGCCAGCAGCGTAGGGGACTACTACAATGAGCAGTTCTTC
TRBJ2-7 | once | TRBV20-1 | - | CSASVTAYEQYF | TGCAGTGCTAGTGTGACTGCCTACGAGCAGTACTTC
TRBJ1-2 | many | TRBV28 | - | CASSSDGHGYTF | TGTGCCAGCAGTTCGGACGGCCATGGCTACACCTTC
TRBJ2-5 | few | TRBV4-3 | TRBD1 | CASSREPGGYQETQYF | TGCGCCAGCAGCCGAGAACCAGGGGGCTACCAAGAGACCCAGTACTTC
TRBJ2-1 | few | TRBV6-5 | TRBD1 | CASTEGDREFF | TGTGCCAGCACTGAGGGGGACAGGGAGTTCTTC
TRBJ2-7 | many | TRBV3-1 | - | CASSQGSNAGISYEQYF | TGTGCCAGCAGCCAAGGGTCTAACGCGGGGATCTCCTACGAGCAGTACTTC
TRBJ2-3 | many | TRBV28 | TRBD1 | CASSRGQGRADTQYF | TGTGCCAGCAGCCGGGGACAGGGAAGGGCAGATACGCAGTATTTT
TRBJ1-5 | - | TRBV6-2/TRBV6-3 | - | CASSWERGSNQPQHF | TGTGCCAGCAGCTGGGAGCGCGGGAGCAATCAGCCCCAGCATTTT
TRBJ2-7 | - | TRBV24-1 | TRBD1 | CATGTGGINEQYF | TGTGCCACGGGGACAGGGGGTATCAACGAGCAGTACTTC
TRBJ1-1 | few | TRBV9 | - | CASSVGAGWGNTEAFF | TGTGCCAGCAGCGTAGGAGCCGGGTGGGGGAACACTGAAGCTTTCTTT
TRBJ2-7 | many | TRBV6-2/TRBV6-3 | - | CASSYREKTYEQYF | TGTGCCAGCAGTTACCGGGAGAAGACCTACGAGCAGTACTTC
TRBJ2-7 | few | TRBV20-1 | TRBD2 | CSAREFSGSSYEQYF | TGCAGTGCTAGAGAATTCAGCGGGAGCTCCTACGAGCAGTACTTC
TRBJ2-7 | few | TRBV20-1 | - | CSARDVNTYEQYF | TGCAGTGCTAGAGACGTGAACACCTACGAGCAGTACTTC
TRBJ1-1 | - | TRBV18 | - | CASSQTDEDTEAFF | TGTGCCAGCTCACAAACGGACGAGGACACTGAAGCTTTCTTT
TRBJ2-7 | many | TRBV24-1 | TRBD1 | CATSDSGTGGFHEQYF | TGTGCCACCAGTGACAGCGGGACAGGGGGATTCCACGAGCAGTACTTC
TRBJ2-7 | many | TRBV18 | - | CASSRSAAGEQYF | TGTGCCAGTTCGAGGAGCGCCGCTGGCGAGCAGTACTTC
TRBJ2-7 | many | TRBV6-5 | TRBD2 | CASSYGTTSYEQYF | TGTGCCAGCAGTTACGGGACTACATCCTACGAGCAGTACTTC
TRBJ2-3 | few | TRBV5-4 | TRBD2 | CASSATSRTDTQYF | TGTGCCAGCAGCGCGACTAGCCGCACAGATACGCAGTATTTT
TRBJ1-1 | many | TRBV20-1 | TRBD1 | CSASQGATTEAFF | TGCAGTGCTAGCCAGGGGGCTACCACTGAAGCTTTCTTT
TRBJ2-2 | - | TRBV5-1 | - | CASSIESAFGELFF | TGCGCCAGCAGCATCGAAAGTGCTTTCGGGGAGCTGTTTTTT
TRBJ2-7 | - | TRBV7-9 | TRBD2 | CASSPLMVSGSAYEQYF | TGTGCCAGCAGCCCCCTAATGGTTAGCGGGAGTGCCTACGAGCAGTACTTC
TRBJ2-3 | many | TRBV24-1 | - | CATSDLGGNTDTQYF | TGTGCCACCAGTGATTTGGGCGGGAACACAGATACGCAGTATTTT